The rows below give T cell receptor beta chains drawn from one sample of a study of T cell repertoires in cytomegalovirus infection. TCRdb re-derived calls from the reads in MiXCR, one entry per CDR3 protein. The sample comprises around 300,000 distinct CDR3 sequences, 25% of which are singletons, and about 14% rests with the top ten. The antigens these receptors bind are not known. The sample here was cultured PBMCs, taken from culture after CMV antigen stimulation. The receptors originated from a human donor in good health (CMV status not recorded). Some clones in this sample may be carry-over from other donors' samples. Both conserved end residues are part of each CDR3. The D gene is left open where the match is weak. Clone size, where shown, is once, few, many, or a class for clones that have expanded.

>.|.|TRBV6-1|TRBJ2-2
CASSERRPRNTGELFF
TGTGCCAGCAGTGAACGGAGGCCCAGGAACACCGGGGAGCTGTTTTTT
>TRBD1|.|TRBV7-9|TRBJ1-2
CASSLGGQGKVSNYGYTF
TGTGCCAGCAGCTTAGGGGGACAGGGAAAAGTTTCGAACTATGGCTACACCTTC
>.|many|TRBV5-8|TRBJ2-2
CASSAARDNTGELFF
TGTGCCAGCAGCGCCGCTAGAGATAACACCGGGGAGCTGTTTTTT
>.|.|TRBV5-1|TRBJ2-7
CASSLGDTEAYEQYF
TGCGCCAGCAGCTTGGGGGACACCGAAGCCTACGAGCAGTACTTC
>.|many|TRBV7-6|TRBJ2-5
CASSLNPTGMQYF
TGTGCCAGCAGCTTAAATCCGACTGGCATGCAGTACTTC
>.|few|TRBV7-2|TRBJ2-3
CASSQRGGTQYF
TGTGCCAGCAGCCAGCGAGGCGGTACGCAGTATTTT
>.|.|TRBV7-2|TRBJ2-1
CASSLQIVTAGTPSSYNEQFF
TGTGCCAGCAGCTTGCAAATCGTCACCGCCGGGACTCCGAGCTCCTACAATGAGCAGTTCTTC
>TRBD2|few|TRBV14|TRBJ2-1
CASSPDPGLAAYNEQFF
TGTGCCAGCAGCCCCGACCCCGGACTAGCGGCCTACAATGAGCAGTTCTTC
>.|many|TRBV7-8|TRBJ1-1
CASSLDHFTGKKEAFF
TGTGCCAGCAGCTTAGATCATTTTACAGGGAAGAAGGAAGCTTTCTTT
>TRBD1|few|TRBV7-3|TRBJ1-2
CASSMADRGLYGYTF
TGTGCCAGCAGCATGGCTGACAGGGGGCTCTATGGCTACACCTTC
>.|few|TRBV10-3|TRBJ1-2
CAISESIPGYGYTF
TGTGCCATCAGTGAGTCGATACCTGGCTATGGCTACACCTTC